Listed below are T cell receptor beta chains from one sample, sequenced in a study of spatial heterogeneity in lung cancer. MiXCR was run by TCRdb on the 5' RACE reads, yielding one entry per CDR3 protein. Found here are about 3,500 distinct CDR3 sequences, about 3% of them singletons; the top ten hold under 15%. The starting material was normal lung tissue next to the tumor, obtained at surgery. These receptor sequences come from a female donor with early-stage non-small cell lung cancer. CDR3s include the opening cysteine and the closing phenylalanine or tryptophan. A D gene is named only where the DNA matches it firmly. Not all rows give a size; the values are once, few, many and, for expanded clones, a class.

>TRBD2|TRBJ2-1|TRBV7-2|many
TGTGCCAGCAGCTTAGCCCAAGCGGGGGGTGAGCAGTTCTTC
CASSLAQAGGEQFF
>TRBD2|TRBJ2-1|TRBV20-1|-
TGCAGTGCTAGATCCGGGGGGTTGAATGAGCAGTTCTTC
CSARSGGLNEQFF
>-|TRBJ1-4|TRBV12-3/TRBV12-4|many
TGTGCCAGCAGTCTATACCGGGGTGATGAAAAACTGTTTTTT
CASSLYRGDEKLFF
>-|TRBJ2-5|TRBV5-4|many
TGTGCCAGCAGCTTTAGGAGCCAAGAGACCCAGTACTTC
CASSFRSQETQYF
>-|TRBJ1-1|TRBV28|many
TGTGCCAGCACCTTGGGACTCTTGAACACTGAAGCTTTCTTT
CASTLGLLNTEAFF
>-|TRBJ2-7|TRBV4-3|medium-sized
TGCGCCAGCAGCCGTCAGACTGGGAGTTCCTACGAGCAGTACTTC
CASSRQTGSSYEQYF
>-|TRBJ1-5|TRBV24-1|medium-sized
TGTGCCACCAGTGATTATGGGGATCAGCCCCAGCATTTT
CATSDYGDQPQHF
>-|TRBJ1-5|TRBV7-8|large
TGTGCCAGCAGCTTGTGGGGGGAGGCCAATCAGCCCCAGCATTTT
CASSLWGEANQPQHF
>-|TRBJ1-5|TRBV2|many
TGTGCCAGCAGTGAAGAGGCAGGGATCAGCAATCAGCCCCAGCATTTT
CASSEEAGISNQPQHF
>-|TRBJ1-3|TRBV12-3/TRBV12-4|medium-sized
TGTGCCAGCAGTCCTTTGGGAAACACCATATATTTT
CASSPLGNTIYF
>-|TRBJ2-1|TRBV29-1|medium-sized
TGCAGCGCAAGGGGGGCCAATACCCATAATAGTGAGCAGTTCTTC
CSARGANTHNSEQFF
>-|TRBJ1-2|TRBV6-6|many
TGTGCCAGCAGTTACTCGAATTTGGGGGAAGTGGATGGCTACACCTTC
CASSYSNLGEVDGYTF
>TRBD1|TRBJ1-4|TRBV30|many
TGTGCCTGGTCGCCAGGCCACAGGGGGGAAAAACTGTTTTTT
CAWSPGHRGEKLFF
>-|TRBJ2-7|TRBV28|many
TGTGCCAGCAGCGACAGGCCTACGAAGCAGTACTTC
CASSDRPTKQYF
>TRBD1|TRBJ1-2|TRBV20-1|medium-sized
TGCAGTGCTAAAGACAGGGAAAACTATGGCTACACCTTC
CSAKDRENYGYTF
>-|TRBJ1-1|TRBV28|medium-sized
TGTGCCAGCAGTAATTTATACAGGGATCCAAACACTGAAGCTTTCTTT
CASSNLYRDPNTEAFF
>TRBD1|TRBJ2-3|TRBV25-1|medium-sized
TGTGCCAGCAGCACAGGGGATACAGATACGCAGTATTTT
CASSTGDTDTQYF
>-|TRBJ1-2|TRBV7-6|many
TGTGCCAGCAGCCCATCCAGGGGAACCTATGGCTACACCTTC
CASSPSRGTYGYTF
>-|TRBJ2-3|TRBV19|-
TGTGCCAGTAGTCCGGACCCAGGCACAGATACGCAGTATTTT
CASSPDPGTDTQYF
>TRBD2|TRBJ2-1|TRBV6-5|many
TGTGCCAGCAGCCCTGGGGGGGGAATCTACAATGAGCAGTTCTTC
CASSPGGGIYNEQFF
>-|TRBJ1-6|TRBV30|medium-sized
TGTGCCTGGGCAGGAAGAGGGGCATCACCCCTCCACTTT
CAWAGRGASPLHF
>-|TRBJ2-7|TRBV29-1|many
TGCAGCGTATCCGGGACAACTACCTCCGAGCAGTACTTC
CSVSGTTTSEQYF
>-|TRBJ2-5|TRBV29-1|many
TGCAGCGTTTCGACTAGCCAAGAGACCCAGTACTTC
CSVSTSQETQYF
>-|TRBJ1-2|TRBV11-2|medium-sized
TGTGCCAGCAGCTTAGCTGGGAGCCCCTATGGCTACACCTTC
CASSLAGSPYGYTF
>-|TRBJ2-3|TRBV5-1|medium-sized
TGCGCCAGCGGACGGGACAAAAACACAGATACGCAGTATTTT
CASGRDKNTDTQYF
>TRBD2|TRBJ2-3|TRBV24-1|many
TGTGCCACCTCCCGGTCGAAGGCGGGGGGTCGAAGTTTT
CATSRSKAGGRSF
>-|TRBJ2-1|TRBV12-3/TRBV12-4|many
TGTGCCAGCACCACCCCGGGACTCGGAAACAATGAGCAGTTCTTC
CASTTPGLGNNEQFF
>-|TRBJ2-3|TRBV7-2|medium-sized
TGTGCCAGCAGCTTAGGGGGGGTCTCACGTCGGGCGCAGTATTTT
CASSLGGVSRRAQYF
>-|TRBJ1-1|TRBV30|many
TGTGCCTTGAATAGGCCCCCCTTTGAAGCTTTCTTT
CALNRPPFEAFF
>TRBD1|TRBJ1-1|TRBV6-2/TRBV6-3|many
TGTGCCAGCAGTTACTCTTCCGGGACAGTCAACACTGAAGCTTTCTTT
CASSYSSGTVNTEAFF
>-|TRBJ2-1|TRBV15|medium-sized
TGTGCCACCAGCAGAGAAGACAGTAATGAGCAGTTCTTC
CATSREDSNEQFF